Shown below are 9 T cell receptor beta chains from a single sample sequenced in a study of CXCR3-negative and CXCR3-positive naive CD8 T cells. UMI labels and 5' RACE were used to prepare the TRB cDNA libraries. TCRdb re-called the 5' RACE reads, yielding one record per CDR3 amino acid sequence without DNA. This sample's table reports tens of thousands of distinct CDR3 sequences. Sequenced input: naive CXCR3- CD8+ T cells from blood. Subset specified: CD45RO-CCR7+CD27+CD95- naive CD8+ T cells lacking CXCR3 (TNR3-). The source of these receptors is a human donor in good health. Some clones in this sample may be carry-over from other donors' samples.

The chain has TRBV5-1 and TRBJ1-1. The CDR3 is made up of 12 amino acids. Germline V lookup: CDR1 SGHRS, CDR2 YFSETQ. The CDR3 protein is CASKVGNTEAFF.

The CDR3 region is CASSLIGTGDTEAFF. The chain combines TRBV5-1 with TRBJ1-1; no DNA is available, so the TRBD1 call from TCRdb remains unchecked. Germline-derived CDR1 and CDR2 are SGHRS and YFSETQ. CDR3 length: 15 residues.

V usage is TRBV29-1 and J usage is TRBJ1-1. This CDR3 has 12 amino acids. CDR1 is SQVTM and CDR2 is ANQGSEA in the germline V gene. CDR3 region: CSVVYWNTEAFF.

This rearrangement joins TRBV2 to TRBJ2-1; the D call from TCRdb, TRBD2, cannot be confirmed without DNA. Germline CDR1 reads SNHLY; CDR2 reads FYNNEI. This CDR3 has 14 amino acids. CDR3 protein: CASSGLAGYNEQFF.

V usage is TRBV28 and J usage is TRBJ2-3; TCRdb selects TRBD1, and the lack of DNA leaves this call unchecked. The CDR3 spans 15 residues. Germline CDR1 reads MDHEN; CDR2 reads SYDVKM. The CDR3 sequence: CASSLRGRVTDTQYF.

This chain joins TRBV28 and TRBJ1-5; there is no DNA to check the TCRdb D call of TRBD1. The CDR3 consists of 13 residues. CDR1 is MDHEN and CDR2 is SYDVKM in the germline V gene. CDR3 region: CASSLGGLQPQHF.

The V call is TRBV29-1, the J call TRBJ2-3; without DNA, the TCRdb call of TRBD1 cannot be checked. Germline V gene data show CDR1 as SQVTM and CDR2 as ANQGSEA. This CDR3 comprises 15 residues. The CDR3 region is CSVPMGGPDTDTQYF.

This chain links TRBV7-9 with TRBJ1-6; TCRdb's D call of TRBD1 is untestable without DNA. This CDR3 has 15 amino acids. Germline V CDR1 and CDR2: SEHNR, FQNEAQ (reference sequence). CDR3 sequence reads: CASSPAPGGGSPLHF. The full variable domain, in which reference TRBV7-9 and TRBJ1-6 provide the parts outside the CDR3, is DTGVSQNPRHKITKRGQNVTFRCDPISEHNRLYWYRQTLGQGPEFLTYFQNEAQLEKSRLLSDRFSAERPKGSFSTLEIQRTEQGDSAMYLCASSPAPGGGSPLHFGNGTRLTVT.

The chain uses TRBV10-3 and TRBJ2-5; TCRdb proposes TRBD1, but this gene call is untestable without DNA. CDR3 size: 14 residues. Looked up from germline, CDR1 is ENHRY and CDR2 is SYGVKD. The CDR3 loop reads CAISPPGGGETQYF.